A single sample gave rise to the 18 T cell receptor beta chains below, sequenced in a study of blood T cell repertoires in COVID-19. The assay was immunoSEQ multiplex PCR, and TCRdb's table has in-frame clones only and misses some. The data contain about 140,000 clones, around 82% of them singletons. The sequencing sample was made of peripheral blood. Receptors originate from a human donor in a cohort sampled during active COVID-19.

This chain joins TRBV5-1 and TRBJ2-7; TRBD1 aligns across 8 bases. CDR1 and CDR2 (germline): SGHRS, YFSETQ. The CDR3 length is 15 residues. V was pared by 4 bases and J by 7 bases, with 13 bases of the junction left unmatched. The CDR3 sequence is CASSRAMTGAGEQYF. The CDR3 DNA is TGCGCCAGCAGCCGAGCTATGACAGGGGCGGGGGAGCAGTACTTC.

This sequence joins TRBV7-2 and TRBJ1-4; D uncertain. The germline gives CDR1 SGHTA, CDR2 FQGNSA. Trimming left V 5 bases short and J 1 base short, with 11 bases between. This CDR3 region has 15 residues. The CDR3 DNA follows: TGTGCCAGCAGCCGTAGCGGAAGAACTAATGAAAAACTGTTTTTT. It encodes CASSRSGRTNEKLFF.

The chain has TRBV2 and TRBJ1-4, with TRBD1 matching over 7 bases. Germline V gene lookup returns CDR1 SNHLY and CDR2 FYNNEI. V lost 8 bases to trimming and J lost 4 bases; unmatched junction nucleotides: 7. The CDR3 is made up of 14 amino acids. CDR3 in DNA: TGTGCCAGCGGGCAGACAGGGATTAATGAAAAACTGTTTTTT. Translating gives CASGQTGINEKLFF.

The CDR3 sequence: CASSPSDMETQYF. As DNA, the CDR3 is TGTGCCAGCTCCCCCTCTGACATGGAGACCCAGTACTTC. The J gene is TRBJ2-5, the V gene TRBV18; D ambiguous. CDR3 size: 13 residues. Trimming took off 6 bases at V and 5 bases at J, with 13 bases between the two ends. The V gene's germline CDR1 is KGHSH and CDR2 LQKENI.

The chain carries TRBV19 and TRBJ1-1; TRBD1 is a possible D gene (5 bases). The ends were cut back, 4 bases at V and 2 bases at J, with 17 bases in the middle. Germline V gene lookup returns CDR1 LNHDA and CDR2 SQIVND (reference sequence). The CDR3 loop spans 16 amino acids. CDR3 protein: CASSTGGGTFNTEAFF. The CDR3 DNA reads TGTGCCAGTAGTACCGGGGGAGGGACGTTCAACACTGAAGCTTTCTTT.

This clone occurred once. This chain joins TRBV29-1 and TRBJ2-7, with D tentatively TRBD2 (6 bases). Trimming removed 6 bases at V and 3 bases at J, with 12 bases between. Per germline, CDR1 SQVTM and CDR2 ANQGSEA. The CDR3 contains 12 residues. The CDR3 DNA sequence: TGCAGCGTGGAGGGACCGCTCTACGAGCAGTACTTC. Translation: CSVEGPLYEQYF.

Only one count was recorded for this clone. The chain couples TRBV24-1 to TRBJ2-7; 7 bases match TRBD2. The V gene end was trimmed by 3 bases and the J gene end by 5 bases; junction bases not matched to a gene: 6. Per the germline V gene, CDR1 is KGHDR and CDR2 is SFDVKD. The CDR3 is 14 amino acids. The chain's CDR3 is CATSDPVGGDEQYF. Here the CDR3 DNA reads TGTGCCACCAGTGATCCCGTTGGGGGGGACGAGCAGTACTTC.

The V call is TRBV3-1 (or the pseudogene TRBV3-2), the J call TRBJ1-2, with D tentatively TRBD1 (5 bases). CDR1 and CDR2 from the germline V gene are LGHDT and YNNKEL (reference sequence). V lost 2 bases and J lost 1, with 14 bases in between. The CDR3 loop spans 16 amino acids. CDR3 protein: CASSQRRGGFNYGYTF. The CDR3 DNA is TGTGCCAGCAGCCAAAGGCGGGGGGGGTTTAACTATGGCTACACCTTC.

V is TRBV7-2 and J is TRBJ1-4; D not certain. The germline CDR1 and CDR2 sequences are SGHTA and FQGNSA. The length of the CDR3 is 17 residues. The V end lost 1 base, the J end lost 8 bases, and 20 bases lay between the germline ends. CDR3 DNA sequence: TGTGCCAGCAGCTTAGGAGGTCAGAACCACGGAAGCGAAAAACTGTTTTTT. This gives the protein CASSLGGQNHGSEKLFF. The entire variable domain, with the rest obtained from reference TRBV7-2 and TRBJ1-4, is as follows: GAGVSQSPSNKVTEKGKDVELRCDPISGHTALYWYRQSLGQGLEFLIYFQGNSAPDKSGLPSDRFSAERTGGSVSTLTIQRTQQEDSAVYLCASSLGGQNHGSEKLFFGSGTQLSVL.

Written as DNA, the CDR3 is TGTGCCACCAGTGACGGGGGACAGGGGAGAGGCTACACCTTC. As protein: CATSDGGQGRGYTF. The gene calls are TRBV24-1 and TRBJ1-2; 10 nucleotides agree with TRBD1. CDR1 is KGHDR, CDR2 SFDVKD, per germline. V lost 4 bases and J lost 8; bases outside the gene matches: 6. This CDR3 region has 14 residues.

This clone is a singleton in its sample. Other DNA sequences from this sample encode an identical CDR3 as well. The gene calls are TRBV5-1 and TRBJ2-7; 8 nucleotides align to TRBD1. Germline trimming cut 4 bases from V and 6 bases from J; bases unmatched to any gene: 6. The CDR3 is 13 amino acids. CDR1 is SGHRS, CDR2 YFSETQ, per germline. The CDR3 DNA reads as TGCGCCAGCAGCGCCGGGACAGGCCCCGAGCAGTACTTC. It codes for CASSAGTGPEQYF.

The gene calls are TRBV5-6 and TRBJ1-2, with 11 bases aligning to TRBD1. Germline V CDR1 and CDR2: SGHDT, YYEEEE. Trimming at V came to 2 bases and at J to 5 bases, leaving 5 bases not matched to a gene. CDR3 length: 15 residues. The CDR3 nucleotides are TGTGCCAGCAGCTTCCTGGACAGGGGGCTTTATGGCTACACCTTC. It codes for CASSFLDRGLYGYTF.

This chain links TRBV3-1 (or the pseudogene TRBV3-2) with TRBJ2-4; D may be TRBD2 (6 bases). Per germline, CDR1 LGHDT and CDR2 YNNKEL (reference sequence). The CDR3 sequence is 15 residues long. The V and J ends lost 4 bases and 3 bases respectively, with 13 bases between them. The CDR3 sequence is CASSPGGPGKNIQYF. The CDR3 nucleotides are TGTGCCAGCAGCCCAGGAGGGCCTGGCAAAAACATTCAGTACTTC.

This clone appeared a few times. This chain uses TRBV2 with TRBJ1-3; D is unresolved. Trimming stripped 3 bases from V and 0 bases from J, with 12 bases between. The CDR3 totals 16 residues. The V gene's germline CDR1 is SNHLY and CDR2 FYNNEI. The CDR3 loop is CASSDHLRGSGNTIYF. Written as DNA, the CDR3 is TGTGCCAGCAGTGACCACCTACGGGGCTCTGGAAACACCATATATTTT.

The chain couples TRBV5-1 to TRBJ1-1, with D hard to call. Germline V gives CDR1 SGHRS, CDR2 YFSETQ. The CDR3 runs to 15 residues. V was cut by 0 bases and J by 0 bases, with 9 bases left in between. CDR3 amino acids: CASSLASYMNTEAFF. The CDR3 region has the DNA TGCGCCAGCAGCTTGGCTTCGTACATGAACACTGAAGCTTTCTTT.

The CDR3 bases are TGTGCCAGCAGCTCTGGACTAGCGAGCTACAATGAGCAGTTCTTC. It encodes CASSSGLASYNEQFF. The rearrangement uses TRBV11-2 and TRBJ2-1; 9 nucleotides align to TRBD2. Trimming took 4 bases from V and 3 from J; bases not matched to a gene: 4. The CDR3 consists of 15 residues. Germline values: CDR1 SGHAT, CDR2 FQNNGV.

This clone was detected only once. The chain joins TRBV3-1 (or the pseudogene TRBV3-2) to TRBJ2-7; 7 bases match TRBD1. V lost 3 bases and J lost 5; bases outside the gene matches: 7. Germline V gene sequence: CDR1 LGHDT, CDR2 YNNKEL (reference sequence). The CDR3 has 14 residues. The CDR3 reads CASSHRGQLHEQYF. CDR3 nucleotides: TGTGCCAGCAGCCACCGGGGACAGTTGCACGAGCAGTACTTC.

V gene TRBV19 combines with J gene TRBJ1-1; possible D gene TRBD1, 6 bases. Trimming stripped 9 bases from V and 5 bases from J, with 16 bases between. Germline V gene data show CDR1 as LNHDA and CDR2 as SQIVND (reference sequence). This CDR3 comprises 13 residues. The DNA of the CDR3 is TGTGCCAGCACAGGGATGGGGAAGACTGAAGCTTTCTTT. Translation gives CASTGMGKTEAFF.